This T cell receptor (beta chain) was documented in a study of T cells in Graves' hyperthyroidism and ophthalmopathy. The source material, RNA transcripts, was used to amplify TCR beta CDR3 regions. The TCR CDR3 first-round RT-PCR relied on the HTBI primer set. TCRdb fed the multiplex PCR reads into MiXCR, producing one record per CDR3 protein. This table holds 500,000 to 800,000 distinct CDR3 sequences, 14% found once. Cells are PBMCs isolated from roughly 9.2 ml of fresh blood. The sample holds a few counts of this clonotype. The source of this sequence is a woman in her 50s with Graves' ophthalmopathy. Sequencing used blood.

The CDR3 spells CASRSAIFGSQETQYF. The DNA for the CDR3 is TGCGCCAGCAGATCGGCCATATTCGGATCCCAAGAGACCCAGTACTTC. This chain connects TRBV5-1 to TRBJ2-5; no reliable D call. The CDR3 is 16 amino acids. The V end was cut by 5 bases, the J end by 1 base, with 18 bases between. Germline V gives CDR1 SGHRS, CDR2 YFSETQ.